The 13 T cell receptor beta chains listed next were all sequenced from one sample in a study of blood T cell repertoires in COVID-19. Method: immunoSEQ multiplex PCR; TCRdb's copy keeps in-frame clones and lacks some. This repertoire shows 140,000 or so clones, 70% to 80% found once; its top ten account for around 16%. Sequenced sample: peripheral blood. The receptors come from a man aged 45-65 years with acute or convalescent COVID-19.

This chain uses TRBV12-3 or TRBV12-4 with TRBJ2-5, with no clear D. The CDR3 totals 12 residues. Trimming removed 3 bases from V and 3 bases from J, with 5 bases in between. CDR3 in amino acids: CASSLAEETQYF. As DNA, the CDR3 is TGTGCCAGCAGTTTGGCAGAAGAGACCCAGTACTTC.

The CDR3 DNA sequence: TGTGCCAGCAGCTCACCGGGACAGGGGGCTTCCGGAAACACCATATATTTT. Translating gives CASSSPGQGASGNTIYF. The V gene is TRBV13, the J gene TRBJ1-3, with 12 bases lining up with TRBD1. Germline loops: CDR1 PRHDT, CDR2 FYEKMQ (reference sequence). The CDR3 runs to 17 residues. The junction had 8 bases not matched to a gene; V was cut back by 4 bases and J by 4 bases.

This chain joins TRBV7-8 and TRBJ1-1; weak D call: TRBD1 (6 bases). CDR3 size: 14 residues. From germline, CDR1 is SGHVS and CDR2 FQNEAQ. With 3 bases removed from V and 2 bases from J, the gap between germline ends came to 10 bases. CDR3: CASSLTGTNTEAFF. Here the CDR3 DNA reads TGTGCCAGCAGCTTGACAGGTACCAACACTGAAGCTTTCTTT.

V usage is TRBV2 and J usage is TRBJ1-1; D call uncertain. The CDR3 consists of 13 residues. Germline V gene lookup returns CDR1 SNHLY and CDR2 FYNNEI. The V gene lost 2 bases and the J gene lost 5 bases, with 9 bases spanning the gap. This chain's CDR3 is CASSERGTTEAFF. CDR3 sequence (DNA): TGTGCCAGCAGTGAAAGAGGCACTACTGAAGCTTTCTTT. Complete variable domain (other parts from reference TRBV2 and TRBJ1-1): EPEVTQTPSHQVTQMGQEVILRCVPISNHLYFYWYRQILGQKVEFLVSFYNNEISEKSEIFDDQFSVERPDGSNFTLKIRSTKLEDSAMYFCASSERGTTEAFFGQGTRLTVV.

V usage is TRBV28 and J usage is TRBJ1-1; D call uncertain. Germline CDR1 and CDR2: MDHEN and SYDVKM. CDR3 length equals 12 residues. V was trimmed by 7 bases and J by 1 base, leaving 7 bases between them. The CDR3 protein is CASTERNTEAFF. CDR3 DNA sequence: TGTGCCAGCACCGAGAGGAACACTGAAGCTTTCTTT.

The rearrangement joins TRBV6-5 to TRBJ1-2, with D possibly matching TRBD1 (5 bases). The CDR3 spans 14 residues. V gave up 5 bases and J gave up 5 bases, with 15 bases separating them. Germline lookup yields CDR1 MNHEY and CDR2 SVGAGI. DNA of the CDR3: TGTGCCAGCAGTAAACAAACAGGAGCTTATGGCTACACCTTC. Translating gives CASSKQTGAYGYTF.

This rearrangement joins TRBV10-1 to TRBJ1-1, with TRBD1 matching over 9 bases. CDR1 and CDR2 (germline): WNHNN, SYGVQD (reference sequence). Trimming took 0 bases from V and 1 from J; bases not matched to a gene: 6. The CDR3 is 17 amino acids. The CDR3 region has the DNA TGCGCCAGCAGTGAGTCGGGTTTGGGACAGGGGAACACTGAAGCTTTCTTT. It yields the protein CASSESGLGQGNTEAFF.

V is TRBV19 and J is TRBJ1-1; D might be TRBD1 (5 bases). This CDR3 contains 13 residues. V lost 5 bases to trimming and J lost 6 bases, with 13 bases between them. Germline V gene data show CDR1 as LNHDA and CDR2 as SQIVND (reference sequence). The DNA for the CDR3 is TGTGCCAGTAGTGTTCAGGGAGGAGCTGAAGCTTTCTTT. This encodes CASSVQGGAEAFF.

The chain links TRBV5-5 to TRBJ2-2; D gene unclear. Germline lookup yields CDR1 SGHKS and CDR2 YYEKEE (reference sequence). CDR3 length: 16 residues. V shed 4 bases and J shed 0 bases, with 13 bases lying between them. The DNA of the CDR3 is TGTGCCAGCAGCGTAGTGTTTGGTCCGAACACCGGGGAGCTGTTTTTT. Encoded protein: CASSVVFGPNTGELFF. Full variable domain (rest looked up from reference TRBV5-5 and TRBJ2-2): DAGVTQSPTHLIKTRGQQVTLRCSPISGHKSVSWYQQVLGQGPQFIFQYYEKEERGRGNFPDRFSARQFPNYSSELNVNALLLGDSALYLCASSVVFGPNTGELFFGEGSRLTVL.

The J gene is TRBJ1-5, the V gene TRBV9; 8 bases fit TRBD1. The V gene's germline CDR1 is SGDLS and CDR2 YYNGEE. J lost 2 bases, V lost 0 bases, and 10 bases had no gene match. This CDR3 region has 18 residues. The CDR3 nucleotides read TGTGCCAGCAGCGTAGGCCCCTCAGGGGGCCGGGGCAATCAGCCCCAGCATTTT. Amino acid sequence: CASSVGPSGGRGNQPQHF.

The chain carries TRBV27 and TRBJ1-2, with a tentative D call TRBD1 (5 bases). The germline V and J ends were trimmed by 3 bases and 7 bases, with 12 bases remaining between them. This CDR3 region has 13 residues. The V gene's germline CDR1 is MNHEY and CDR2 SMNVEV (reference sequence). The CDR3, as DNA: TGTGCCAGCAGTTTTGGTCAGGGCGGTGGCTACACCTTC. Encoded protein: CASSFGQGGGYTF.

The genes are TRBV7-3 and TRBJ2-3; tentative D call: TRBD2 (6 bases). CDR3 length: 15 amino acids. Germline V gene data show CDR1 as SGHTA and CDR2 as FQGTGA. Trimming left V 5 bases short and J 2 bases short, with 14 bases between. CDR3 in DNA: TGTGCCAGCAGCCCTCAGACTAGTGACACAGATACGCAGTATTTT. It encodes CASSPQTSDTDTQYF.

The chain combines TRBV6-5 with TRBJ1-4; perhaps TRBD1 as D (5 bases). Germline CDR1 MNHEY, CDR2 SVGAGI. The germline V and J ends were trimmed by 0 bases and 7 bases, with 9 bases remaining between them. CDR3 length equals 14 residues. This CDR3 is CASSYSIRGEKLFF. CDR3 nucleotides: TGTGCCAGCAGTTACTCGATTAGGGGTGAAAAACTGTTTTTT.